This T cell receptor (beta chain) was documented in a study of T cell responses to AZD1222 COVID-19 vaccine. Clones were sequenced by immunoSEQ multiplex PCR, and TCRdb holds only the in-frame ones, with some missing. The sample shows some 130,000 clones, nearly 90% of them seen only once. Germline V lookup: CDR1 LGHDT, CDR2 YNNKEL (reference sequence). This CDR3 is built from 14 residues. The V and J ends lost 4 bases and 3 bases, in that order; junction bases with no gene match: 2. As for this clone: Antigen specificity is unknown. This sample also contains other DNA sequences that code for the same CDR3.

Whole-study results and caveats: Possibly, clonal diversity was underestimated; donors were largely white British and included more females. Increased Spike-specific TCR breadth and depth were observed after two AZD1222 doses. Only a handful of AZD1222 recipients, several in all, had baseline seropositivity.

Whether given at about 4 or about 12 weeks, second doses were pooled. This rearrangement joins TRBV3-1 (or the pseudogene TRBV3-2) to TRBJ1-4; 7 bases fit TRBD1. The clonotype originates from an adult who received the AZD1222 COVID-19 vaccine. This sample comprised peripheral blood, obtained 28 days after the second AZD1222 dose. CDR3 DNA sequence: TGTGCCAGCAGCCCCAGGGGGTCTAATGAAAAACTGTTTTTT. Its translation is CASSPRGSNEKLFF.